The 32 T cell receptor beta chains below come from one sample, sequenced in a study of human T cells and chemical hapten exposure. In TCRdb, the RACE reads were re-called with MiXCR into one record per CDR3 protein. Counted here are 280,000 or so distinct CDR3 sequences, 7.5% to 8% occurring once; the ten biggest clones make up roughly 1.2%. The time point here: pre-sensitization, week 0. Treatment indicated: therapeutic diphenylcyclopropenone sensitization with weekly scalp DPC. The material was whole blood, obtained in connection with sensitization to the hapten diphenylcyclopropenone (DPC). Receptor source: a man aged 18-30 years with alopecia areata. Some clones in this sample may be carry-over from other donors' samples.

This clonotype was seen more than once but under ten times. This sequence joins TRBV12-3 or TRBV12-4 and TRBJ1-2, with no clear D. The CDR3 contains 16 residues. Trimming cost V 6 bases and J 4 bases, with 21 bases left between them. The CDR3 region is CASSLLSGRETYGYTF. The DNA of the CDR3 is TGTGCCAGCAGCCTCCTGTCGGGGAGGGAAACCTATGGCTACACCTTC.

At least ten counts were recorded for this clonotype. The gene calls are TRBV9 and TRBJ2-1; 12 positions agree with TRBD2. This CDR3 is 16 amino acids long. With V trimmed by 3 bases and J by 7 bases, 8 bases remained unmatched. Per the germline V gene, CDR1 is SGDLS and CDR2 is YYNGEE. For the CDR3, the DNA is TGTGCCAGCAGCGATCGGACTAGCGGGGTCAGAAATGAGCAGTTCTTC. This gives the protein CASSDRTSGVRNEQFF.

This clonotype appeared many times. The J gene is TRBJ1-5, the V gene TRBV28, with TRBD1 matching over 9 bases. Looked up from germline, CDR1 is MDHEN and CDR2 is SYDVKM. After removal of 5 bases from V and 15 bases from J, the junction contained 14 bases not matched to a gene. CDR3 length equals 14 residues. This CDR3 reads CASSRRDRAPLGHF. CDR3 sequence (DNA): TGTGCCAGCAGTCGGCGGGACAGGGCGCCCTTAGGGCATTTT.

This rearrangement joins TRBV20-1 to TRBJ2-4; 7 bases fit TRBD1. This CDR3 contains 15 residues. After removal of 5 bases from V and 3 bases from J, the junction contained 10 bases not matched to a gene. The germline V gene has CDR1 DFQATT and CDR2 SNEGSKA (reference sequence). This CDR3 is CSAYRGGVGKNIQYF. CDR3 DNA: TGCAGTGCTTACAGGGGTGGAGTAGGCAAAAACATTCAGTACTTC.

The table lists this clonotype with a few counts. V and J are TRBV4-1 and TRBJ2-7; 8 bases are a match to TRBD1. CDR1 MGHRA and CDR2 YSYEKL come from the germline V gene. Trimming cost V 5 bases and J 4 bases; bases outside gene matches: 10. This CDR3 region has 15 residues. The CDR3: CASSKSGQGPYEQYF. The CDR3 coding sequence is TGCGCCAGCAGCAAATCCGGACAGGGACCGTACGAGCAGTACTTC.

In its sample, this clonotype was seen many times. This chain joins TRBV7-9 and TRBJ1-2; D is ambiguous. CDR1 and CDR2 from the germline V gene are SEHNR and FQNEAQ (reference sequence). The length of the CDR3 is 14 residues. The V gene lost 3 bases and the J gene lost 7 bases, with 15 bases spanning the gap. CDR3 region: CASSFLGGYFGYTF. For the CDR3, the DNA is TGTGCCAGCAGCTTTTTAGGAGGGTACTTTGGCTACACCTTC.

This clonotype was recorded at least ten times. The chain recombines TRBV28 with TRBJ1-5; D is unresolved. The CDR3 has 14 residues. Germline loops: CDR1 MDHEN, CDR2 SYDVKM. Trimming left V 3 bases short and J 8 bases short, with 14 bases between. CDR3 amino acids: CASSFAQREKPQHF. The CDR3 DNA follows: TGTGCCAGCAGTTTTGCCCAGCGTGAGAAGCCCCAGCATTTT.

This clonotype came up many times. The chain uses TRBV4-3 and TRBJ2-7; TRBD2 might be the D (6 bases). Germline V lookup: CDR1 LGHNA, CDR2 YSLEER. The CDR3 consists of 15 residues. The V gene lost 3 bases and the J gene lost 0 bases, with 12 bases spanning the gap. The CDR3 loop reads CASSHRDSSSYEQYF. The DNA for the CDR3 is TGCGCCAGCAGCCACAGGGACTCGAGCTCCTACGAGCAGTACTTC.

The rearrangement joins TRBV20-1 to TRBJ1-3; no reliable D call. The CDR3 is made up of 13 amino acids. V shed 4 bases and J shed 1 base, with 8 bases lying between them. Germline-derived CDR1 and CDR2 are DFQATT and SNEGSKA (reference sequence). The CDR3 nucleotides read TGCAGTGCTACCCCTGGGTCTGGAAACACCATATATTTT. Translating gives CSATPGSGNTIYF.

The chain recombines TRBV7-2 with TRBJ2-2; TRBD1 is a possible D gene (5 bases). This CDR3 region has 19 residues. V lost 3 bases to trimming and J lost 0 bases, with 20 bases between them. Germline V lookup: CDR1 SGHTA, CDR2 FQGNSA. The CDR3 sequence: CASSFAGPALPSNTGELFF. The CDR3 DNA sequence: TGTGCCAGCAGCTTCGCAGGGCCCGCTCTCCCCTCGAACACCGGGGAGCTGTTTTTT.

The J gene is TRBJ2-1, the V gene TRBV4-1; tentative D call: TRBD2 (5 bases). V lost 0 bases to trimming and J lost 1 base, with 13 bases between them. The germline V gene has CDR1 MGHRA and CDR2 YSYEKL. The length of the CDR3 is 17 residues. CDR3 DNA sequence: TGCGCCAGCAGCCAAGATCTCGCTAGCCGATCCTACAATGAGCAGTTCTTC. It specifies CASSQDLASRSYNEQFF.

DNA of the CDR3: TGTGCCAGCAAGGCTAGCGGGGGGGGCGAGCAGTACTTC. It codes for CASKASGGGEQYF. The chain combines TRBV6-1 with TRBJ2-7; 12 positions agree with TRBD2. Germline V gene sequence: CDR1 MNHNS, CDR2 SASEGT. The CDR3 is 13 amino acids. The V gene end was trimmed by 7 bases and the J gene end by 6 bases; junction bases not matched to a gene: 4.

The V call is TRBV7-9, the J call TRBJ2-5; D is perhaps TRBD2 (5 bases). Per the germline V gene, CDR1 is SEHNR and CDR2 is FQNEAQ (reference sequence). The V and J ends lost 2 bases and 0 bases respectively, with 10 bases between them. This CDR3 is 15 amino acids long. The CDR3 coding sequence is TGTGCCAGCAGCTTAAAGTGGAGGTACCAAGAGACCCAGTACTTC. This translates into CASSLKWRYQETQYF.

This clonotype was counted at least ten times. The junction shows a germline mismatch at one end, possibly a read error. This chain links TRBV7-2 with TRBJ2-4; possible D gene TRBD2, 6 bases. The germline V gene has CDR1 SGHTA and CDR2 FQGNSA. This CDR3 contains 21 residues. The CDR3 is CASRFYAEGGAAGLAKNIQYF. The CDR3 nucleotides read TGTGCCAGCCGCTTCTACGCCGAAGGTGGCGCCGCGGGGTTAGCCAAAAACATTCAGTACTTC.

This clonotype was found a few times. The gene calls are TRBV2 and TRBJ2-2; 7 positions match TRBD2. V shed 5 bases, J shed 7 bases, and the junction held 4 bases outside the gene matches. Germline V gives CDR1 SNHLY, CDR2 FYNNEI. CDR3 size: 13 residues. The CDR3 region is CASSSGVVGELFF. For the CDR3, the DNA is TGTGCCAGCAGTAGCGGGGTAGTCGGGGAGCTGTTTTTT.

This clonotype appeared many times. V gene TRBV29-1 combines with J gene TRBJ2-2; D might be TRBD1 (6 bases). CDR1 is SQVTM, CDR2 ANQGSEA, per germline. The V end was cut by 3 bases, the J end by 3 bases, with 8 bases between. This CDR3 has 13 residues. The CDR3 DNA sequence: TGCAGCGTTGATCAGGGGTACACCGGGGAGCTGTTTTTT. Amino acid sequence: CSVDQGYTGELFF.

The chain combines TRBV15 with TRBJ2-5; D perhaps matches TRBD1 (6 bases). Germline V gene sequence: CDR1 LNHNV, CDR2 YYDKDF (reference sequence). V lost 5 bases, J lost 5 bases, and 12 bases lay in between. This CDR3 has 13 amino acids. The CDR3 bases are TGTGCCACCAGCCAGAACAGGGCGGAGACCCAGTACTTC. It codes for CATSQNRAETQYF.

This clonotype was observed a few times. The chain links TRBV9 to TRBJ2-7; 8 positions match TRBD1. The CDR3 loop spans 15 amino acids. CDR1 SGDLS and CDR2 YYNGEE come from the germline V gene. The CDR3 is CASSATGDLEGEQYV. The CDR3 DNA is TGTGCTAGCAGCGCGACAGGGGACTTAGAAGGGGAGCAGTACGTC.

Written as DNA, the CDR3 is TGTGCCAGCAGTTTACGGGAAGGCTATGGCTACACCTTC. Translating gives CASSLREGYGYTF. This chain uses TRBV12-3 or TRBV12-4 with TRBJ1-2; D gene ambiguous. With 2 bases removed from V and 4 bases from J, the gap between germline ends came to 8 bases. The CDR3 length is 13 residues.

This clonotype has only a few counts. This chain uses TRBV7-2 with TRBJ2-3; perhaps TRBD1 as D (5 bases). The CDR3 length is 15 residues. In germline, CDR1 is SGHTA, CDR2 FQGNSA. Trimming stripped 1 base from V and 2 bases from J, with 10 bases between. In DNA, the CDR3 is TGTGCCAGCAGCTTAGTACAGGACCCCACAGATACGCAGTATTTT. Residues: CASSLVQDPTDTQYF.

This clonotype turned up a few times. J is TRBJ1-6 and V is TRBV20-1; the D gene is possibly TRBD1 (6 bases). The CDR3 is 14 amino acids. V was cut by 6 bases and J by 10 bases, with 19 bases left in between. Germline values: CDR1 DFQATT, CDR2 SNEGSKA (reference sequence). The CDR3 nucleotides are TGCAGTGCCAGCACTGGACAGATAAACTCACCCCTCCACTTT. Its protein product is CSASTGQINSPLHF.

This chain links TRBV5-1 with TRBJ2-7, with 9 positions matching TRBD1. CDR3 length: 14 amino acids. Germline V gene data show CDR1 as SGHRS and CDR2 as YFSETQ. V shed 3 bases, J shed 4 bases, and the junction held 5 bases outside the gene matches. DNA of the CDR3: TGCGCCAGCAGCTCCCGGGACAGGGAGTACGAGCAGTACTTC. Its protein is CASSSRDREYEQYF.

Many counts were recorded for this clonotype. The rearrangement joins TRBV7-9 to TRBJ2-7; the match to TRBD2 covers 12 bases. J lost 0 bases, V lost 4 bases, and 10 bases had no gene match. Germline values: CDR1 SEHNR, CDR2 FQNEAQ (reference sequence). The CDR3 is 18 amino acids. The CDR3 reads CASSSTYRLAGDSYEQYV. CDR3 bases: TGTGCCAGCAGCTCCACTTACCGACTAGCGGGGGACTCCTACGAGCAGTACGTC.

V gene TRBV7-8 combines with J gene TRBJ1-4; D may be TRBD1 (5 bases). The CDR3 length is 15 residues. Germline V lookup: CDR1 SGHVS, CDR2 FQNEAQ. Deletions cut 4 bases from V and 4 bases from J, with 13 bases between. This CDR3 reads CASSWGGAYNEKLFF. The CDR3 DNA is TGTGCCAGCAGCTGGGGCGGGGCATATAATGAAAAACTGTTTTTT.

The CDR3 here is CSASSREDEKLFF. The CDR3 nucleotides read TGCAGTGCCTCCTCAAGGGAGGATGAAAAACTGTTTTTT. The V call is TRBV20-1, the J call TRBJ1-4; D unclear. The germline V and J ends were trimmed by 6 bases and 6 bases, with 14 bases remaining between them. The germline V gene has CDR1 DFQATT and CDR2 SNEGSKA (reference sequence). The CDR3 is 13 residues long.

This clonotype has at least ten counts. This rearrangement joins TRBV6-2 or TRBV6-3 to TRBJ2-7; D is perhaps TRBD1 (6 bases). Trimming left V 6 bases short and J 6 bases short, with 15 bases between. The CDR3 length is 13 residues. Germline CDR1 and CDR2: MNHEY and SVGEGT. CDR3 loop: CASSLLTGSEQYV. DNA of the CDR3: TGTGCCAGCAGCCTACTAACAGGGAGCGAGCAGTACGTC.

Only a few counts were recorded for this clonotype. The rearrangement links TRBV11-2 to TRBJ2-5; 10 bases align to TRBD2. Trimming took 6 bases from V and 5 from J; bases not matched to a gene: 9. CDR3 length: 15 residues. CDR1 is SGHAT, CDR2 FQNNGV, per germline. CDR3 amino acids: CASRRTSGVLETQYF. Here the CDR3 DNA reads TGTGCCAGCAGACGTACTAGCGGGGTACTTGAGACCCAGTACTTC.

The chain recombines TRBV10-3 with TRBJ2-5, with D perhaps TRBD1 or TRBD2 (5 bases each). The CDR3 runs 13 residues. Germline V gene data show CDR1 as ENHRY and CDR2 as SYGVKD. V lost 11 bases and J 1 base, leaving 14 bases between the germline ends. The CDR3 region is CAAHRDVQETQYF. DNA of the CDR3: TGTGCCGCGCACCGGGACGTCCAAGAGACCCAGTACTTC.

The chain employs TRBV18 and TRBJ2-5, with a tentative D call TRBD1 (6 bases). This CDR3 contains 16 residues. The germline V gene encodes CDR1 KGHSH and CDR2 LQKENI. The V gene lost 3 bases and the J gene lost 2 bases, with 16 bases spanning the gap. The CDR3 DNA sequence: TGTGCCAGCTCACCTGGCACCCAGGGGCGTCAAGAGACCCAGTACTTC. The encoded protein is CASSPGTQGRQETQYF.

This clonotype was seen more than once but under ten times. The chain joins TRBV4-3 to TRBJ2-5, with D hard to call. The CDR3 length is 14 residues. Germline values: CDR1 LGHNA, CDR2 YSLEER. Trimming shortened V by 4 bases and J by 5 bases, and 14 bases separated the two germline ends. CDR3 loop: CASSRAYPSETQYF. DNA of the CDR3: TGCGCCAGCAGCCGGGCTTACCCATCTGAGACCCAGTACTTC.

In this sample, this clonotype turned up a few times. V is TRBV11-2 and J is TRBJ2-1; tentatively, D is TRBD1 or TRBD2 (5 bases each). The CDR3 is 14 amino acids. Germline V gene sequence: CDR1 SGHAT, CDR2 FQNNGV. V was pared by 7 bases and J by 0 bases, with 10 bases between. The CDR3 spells CASMKGSSYNEQFF. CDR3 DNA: TGTGCCAGCATGAAGGGGAGCTCCTACAATGAGCAGTTCTTC. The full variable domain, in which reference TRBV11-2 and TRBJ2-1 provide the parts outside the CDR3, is EAGVAQSPRYKIIEKRQSVAFWCNPISGHATLYWYQQILGQGPKLLIQFQNNGVVDDSQLPKDRFSAERLKGVDSTLKIQPAKLEDSAVYLCASMKGSSYNEQFFGPGTRLTVL.

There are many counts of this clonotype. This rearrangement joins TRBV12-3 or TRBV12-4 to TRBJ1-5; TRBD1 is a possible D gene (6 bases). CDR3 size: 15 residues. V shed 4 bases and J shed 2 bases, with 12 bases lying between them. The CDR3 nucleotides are TGTGCCAGCAGTTCCCAGGGGTTGGGCAATCAGCCCCAGCATTTT. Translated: CASSSQGLGNQPQHF.